The present TCR beta chain was sequenced within a study of control samples from healthy donors and cancer patients. V shed 3 bases, J shed 6 bases, and the junction held 8 bases outside the gene matches. Germline CDR1 is SGHVS and CDR2 is FNYEAQ. This CDR3 is 16 amino acids long. Generated by immunoSEQ multiplex PCR, the TCRdb table keeps only in-frame clones and is missing some. The sample includes approximately 150,000 clones, roughly 95% of them seen just once. The source of this sequence is a woman in her twenties or thirties in good health. The chain recombines TRBV7-6 with TRBJ2-3; TRBD2 matches 11 bases. Sequencing used blood. The CDR3: CASSLVTSGGGDTQYF. CDR3 nucleotide sequence: TGTGCCAGCAGCTTGGTCACTAGCGGGGGCGGGGATACGCAGTATTTT. Supplemented by reference TRBV7-6 and TRBJ2-3, the full variable domain reads GAGVSQSPRYKVTKRGQDVALRCDPISGHVSLYWYRQALGQGPEFLTYFNYEAQQDKSGLPNDRFSAERPEGSISTLTIQRTEQRDSAMYRCASSLVTSGGGDTQYFGPGTRLTVL.